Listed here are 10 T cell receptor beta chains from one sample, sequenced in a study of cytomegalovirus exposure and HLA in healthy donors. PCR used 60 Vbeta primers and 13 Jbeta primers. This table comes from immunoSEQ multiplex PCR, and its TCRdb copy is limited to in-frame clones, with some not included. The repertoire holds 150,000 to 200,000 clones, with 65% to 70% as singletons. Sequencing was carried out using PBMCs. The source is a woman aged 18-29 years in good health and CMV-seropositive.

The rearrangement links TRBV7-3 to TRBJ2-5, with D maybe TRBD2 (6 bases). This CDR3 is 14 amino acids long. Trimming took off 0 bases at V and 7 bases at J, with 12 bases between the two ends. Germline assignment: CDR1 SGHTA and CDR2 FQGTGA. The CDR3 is CASSLTGLSGTQYF. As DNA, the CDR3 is TGTGCCAGCAGCTTAACGGGACTCTCGGGGACCCAGTACTTC.

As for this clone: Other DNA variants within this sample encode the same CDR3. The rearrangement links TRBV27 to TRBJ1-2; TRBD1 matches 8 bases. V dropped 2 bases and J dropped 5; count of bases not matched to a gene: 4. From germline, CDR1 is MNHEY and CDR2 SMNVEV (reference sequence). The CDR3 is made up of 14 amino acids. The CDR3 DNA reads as TGTGCCAGCAGTTTAACAGGGGGAGGGTATGGCTACACCTTC. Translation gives CASSLTGGGYGYTF.

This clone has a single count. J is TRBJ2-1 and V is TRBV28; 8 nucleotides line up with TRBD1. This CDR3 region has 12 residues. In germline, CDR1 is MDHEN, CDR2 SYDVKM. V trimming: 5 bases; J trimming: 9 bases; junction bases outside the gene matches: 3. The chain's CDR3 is CASSPQGAEQFF. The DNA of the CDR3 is TGTGCCAGCAGTCCCCAGGGGGCTGAGCAGTTCTTC.

The CDR3 is CASSPRLAGDNEQFF. Here the CDR3 DNA reads TGTGCCAGCAGTCCCCGACTAGCGGGGGACAATGAGCAGTTCTTC. The J gene is TRBJ2-1, the V gene TRBV28; the match to TRBD2 covers 12 bases. CDR3 length: 15 amino acids. CDR1 and CDR2 from the germline V gene are MDHEN and SYDVKM. The trim removed 5 bases at V and 5 bases at J, leaving 4 bases unmatched. The complete variable domain, with remaining parts taken from reference TRBV28 and TRBJ2-1, reads DVKVTQSSRYLVKRTGEKVFLECVQDMDHENMFWYRQDPGLGLRLIYFSYDVKMKEKGDIPEGYSVSREKKERFSLILESASTNQTSMYLCASSPRLAGDNEQFFGPGTRLTVL.

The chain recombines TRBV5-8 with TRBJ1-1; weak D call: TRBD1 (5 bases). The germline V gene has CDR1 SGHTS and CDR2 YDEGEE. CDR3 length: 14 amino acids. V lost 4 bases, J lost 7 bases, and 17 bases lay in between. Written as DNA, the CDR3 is TGTGCCAGCAGCGTAATAAGGGGAATCAATGAAGCTTTCTTT. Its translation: CASSVIRGINEAFF.

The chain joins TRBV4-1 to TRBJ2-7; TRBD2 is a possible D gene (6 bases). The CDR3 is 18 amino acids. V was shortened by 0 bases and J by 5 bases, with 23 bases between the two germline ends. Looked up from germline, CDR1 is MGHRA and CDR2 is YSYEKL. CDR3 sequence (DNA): TGCGCCAGCAGCCAAGAACGGGGGAGAGGGCTAGCGAAAAACGAGCAGTACTTC. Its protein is CASSQERGRGLAKNEQYF.

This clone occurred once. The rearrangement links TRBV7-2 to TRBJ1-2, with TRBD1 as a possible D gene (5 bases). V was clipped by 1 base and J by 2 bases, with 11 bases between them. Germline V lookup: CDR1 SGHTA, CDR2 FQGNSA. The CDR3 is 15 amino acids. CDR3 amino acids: CASSLVADINYGYTF. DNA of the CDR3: TGTGCCAGCAGCTTAGTGGCGGACATCAACTATGGCTACACCTTC.

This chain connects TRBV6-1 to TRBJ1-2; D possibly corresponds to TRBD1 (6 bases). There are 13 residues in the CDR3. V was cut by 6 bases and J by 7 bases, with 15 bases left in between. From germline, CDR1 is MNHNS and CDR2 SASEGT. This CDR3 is CASRKGQFIGYTF. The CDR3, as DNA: TGTGCCAGCAGAAAAGGACAGTTTATTGGCTACACCTTC.

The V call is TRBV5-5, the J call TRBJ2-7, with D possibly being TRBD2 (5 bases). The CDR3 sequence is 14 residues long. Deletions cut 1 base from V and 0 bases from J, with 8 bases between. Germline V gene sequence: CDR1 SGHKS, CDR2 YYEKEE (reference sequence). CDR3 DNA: TGTGCCAGCAGCTTGAGAGGGAACTCCTACGAGCAGTACTTC. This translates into CASSLRGNSYEQYF.

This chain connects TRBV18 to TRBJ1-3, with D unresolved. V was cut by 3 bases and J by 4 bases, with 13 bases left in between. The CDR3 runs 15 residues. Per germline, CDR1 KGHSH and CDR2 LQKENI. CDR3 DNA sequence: TGTGCCAGCTCACCCTCTGTAATGTCCGGAAACACCATATATTTT. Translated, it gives CASSPSVMSGNTIYF.